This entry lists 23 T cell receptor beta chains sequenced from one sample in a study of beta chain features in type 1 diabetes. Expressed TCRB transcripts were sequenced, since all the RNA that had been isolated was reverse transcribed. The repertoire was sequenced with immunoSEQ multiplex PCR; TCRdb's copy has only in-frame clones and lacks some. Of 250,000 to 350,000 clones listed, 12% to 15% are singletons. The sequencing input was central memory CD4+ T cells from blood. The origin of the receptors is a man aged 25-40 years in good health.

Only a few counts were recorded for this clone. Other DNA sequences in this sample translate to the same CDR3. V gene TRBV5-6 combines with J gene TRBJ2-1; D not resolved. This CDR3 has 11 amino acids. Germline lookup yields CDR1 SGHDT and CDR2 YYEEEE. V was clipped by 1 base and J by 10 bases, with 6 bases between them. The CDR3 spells CASSLWGEQFF. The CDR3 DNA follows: TGTGCCAGCAGCTTGTGGGGAGAGCAGTTCTTC.

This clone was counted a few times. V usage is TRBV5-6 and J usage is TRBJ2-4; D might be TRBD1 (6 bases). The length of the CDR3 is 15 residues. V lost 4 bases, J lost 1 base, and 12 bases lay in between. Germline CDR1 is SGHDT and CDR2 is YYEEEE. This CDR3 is CASSPTGPAKNIQYF. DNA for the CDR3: TGTGCCAGCAGCCCTACAGGGCCCGCCAAAAACATTCAGTACTTC.

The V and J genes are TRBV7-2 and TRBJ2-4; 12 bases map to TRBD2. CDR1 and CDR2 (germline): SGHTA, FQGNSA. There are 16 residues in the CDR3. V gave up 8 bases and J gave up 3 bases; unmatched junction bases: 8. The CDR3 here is CASLGASGRGKNIQYF. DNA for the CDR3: TGTGCCAGCTTAGGGGCTAGCGGGAGGGGCAAAAACATTCAGTACTTC.

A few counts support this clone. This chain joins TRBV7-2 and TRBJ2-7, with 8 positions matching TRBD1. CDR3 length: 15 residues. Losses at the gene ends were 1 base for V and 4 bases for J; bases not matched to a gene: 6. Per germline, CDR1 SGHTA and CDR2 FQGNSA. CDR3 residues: CASSLEGTGFYEQYV. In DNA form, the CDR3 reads TGTGCCAGCAGCTTAGAGGGGACAGGCTTTTACGAGCAGTACGTC.

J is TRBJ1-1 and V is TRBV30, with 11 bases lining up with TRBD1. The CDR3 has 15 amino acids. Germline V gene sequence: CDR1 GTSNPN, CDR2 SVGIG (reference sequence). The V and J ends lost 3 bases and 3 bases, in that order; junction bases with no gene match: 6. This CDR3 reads CAWSRGTGGYTEAFF. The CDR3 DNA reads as TGTGCCTGGAGCCGAGGGACAGGGGGATACACTGAAGCTTTCTTT.

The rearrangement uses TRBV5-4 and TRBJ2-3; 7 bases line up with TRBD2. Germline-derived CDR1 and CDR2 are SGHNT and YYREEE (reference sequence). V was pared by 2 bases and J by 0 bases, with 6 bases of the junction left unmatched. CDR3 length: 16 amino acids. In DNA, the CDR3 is TGTGCCAGCAGCTTCCTAGCGGACATAAGCACAGATACGCAGTATTTT. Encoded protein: CASSFLADISTDTQYF. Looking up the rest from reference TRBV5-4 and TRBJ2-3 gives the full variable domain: ETGVTQSPTHLIKTRGQQVTLRCSSQSGHNTVSWYQQALGQGPQFIFQYYREEENGRGNFPPRFSGLQFPNYSSELNVNALELDDSALYLCASSFLADISTDTQYFGPGTRLTVL.

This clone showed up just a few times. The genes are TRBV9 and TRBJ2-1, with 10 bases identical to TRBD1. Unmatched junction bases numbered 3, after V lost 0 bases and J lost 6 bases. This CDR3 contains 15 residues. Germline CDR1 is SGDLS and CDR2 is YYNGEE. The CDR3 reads CASSVEGTGVNEQFF. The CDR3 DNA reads TGTGCCAGCAGCGTAGAGGGGACAGGGGTCAATGAGCAGTTCTTC. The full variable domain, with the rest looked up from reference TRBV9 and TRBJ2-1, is DSGVTQTPKHLITATGQRVTLRCSPRSGDLSVYWYQQSLDQGLQFLIQYYNGEERAKGNILERFSAQQFPDLHSELNLSSLELGDSALYFCASSVEGTGVNEQFFGPGTRLTVL.

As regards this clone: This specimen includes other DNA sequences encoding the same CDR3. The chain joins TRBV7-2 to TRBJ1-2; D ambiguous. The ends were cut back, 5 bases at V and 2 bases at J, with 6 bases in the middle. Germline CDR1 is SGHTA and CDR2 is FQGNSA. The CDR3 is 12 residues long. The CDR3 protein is CASSQENYGYTF. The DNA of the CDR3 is TGTGCCAGCAGCCAGGAGAACTATGGCTACACCTTC.

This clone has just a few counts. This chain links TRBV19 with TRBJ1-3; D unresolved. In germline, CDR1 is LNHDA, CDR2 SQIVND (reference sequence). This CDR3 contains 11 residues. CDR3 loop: CAGTLGNTIYF. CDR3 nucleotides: TGTGCAGGCACCCTTGGTAACACCATATATTTT.

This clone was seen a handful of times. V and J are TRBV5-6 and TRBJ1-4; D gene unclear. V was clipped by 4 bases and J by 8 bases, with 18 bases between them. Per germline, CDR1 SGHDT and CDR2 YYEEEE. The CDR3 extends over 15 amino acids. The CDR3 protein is CASSSTLKRDEKLFF. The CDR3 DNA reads TGTGCCAGCAGCAGTACATTAAAAAGAGACGAAAAACTGTTTTTT.

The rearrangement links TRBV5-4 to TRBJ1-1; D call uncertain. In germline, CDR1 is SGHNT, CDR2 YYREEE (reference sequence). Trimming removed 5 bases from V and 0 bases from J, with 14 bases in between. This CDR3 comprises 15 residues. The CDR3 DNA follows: TGTGCCAGCAGACCCCCTGGAAACATGAACACTGAAGCTTTCTTT. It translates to CASRPPGNMNTEAFF. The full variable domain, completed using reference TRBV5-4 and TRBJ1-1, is ETGVTQSPTHLIKTRGQQVTLRCSSQSGHNTVSWYQQALGQGPQFIFQYYREEENGRGNFPPRFSGLQFPNYSSELNVNALELDDSALYLCASRPPGNMNTEAFFGQGTRLTVV.

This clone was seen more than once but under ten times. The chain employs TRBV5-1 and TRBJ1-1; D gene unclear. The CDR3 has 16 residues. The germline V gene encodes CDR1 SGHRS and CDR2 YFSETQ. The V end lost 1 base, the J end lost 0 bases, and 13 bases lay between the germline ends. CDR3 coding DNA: TGCGCCAGCAGCTTGAACGTCGGATCGATGAACACTGAAGCTTTCTTT. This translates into CASSLNVGSMNTEAFF. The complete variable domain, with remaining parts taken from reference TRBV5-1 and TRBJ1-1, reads KAGVTQTPRYLIKTRGQQVTLSCSPISGHRSVSWYQQTPGQGLQFLFEYFSETQRNKGNFPGRFSGRQFSNSRSEMNVSTLELGDSALYLCASSLNVGSMNTEAFFGQGTRLTVV.

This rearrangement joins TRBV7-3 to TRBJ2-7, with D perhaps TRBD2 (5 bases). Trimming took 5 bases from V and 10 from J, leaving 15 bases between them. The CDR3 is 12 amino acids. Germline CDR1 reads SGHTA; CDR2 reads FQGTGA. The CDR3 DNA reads TGTGCCAGCAGCCGACCCCCCGAGGGTCAGTACGTC. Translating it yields CASSRPPEGQYV.

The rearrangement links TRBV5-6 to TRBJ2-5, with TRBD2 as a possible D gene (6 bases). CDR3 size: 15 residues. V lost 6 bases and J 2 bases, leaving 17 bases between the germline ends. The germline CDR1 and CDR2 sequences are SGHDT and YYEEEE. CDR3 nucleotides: TGTGCCAGCAATAGGGGCCTTCGGGGGCAAGAGACCCAGTACTTC. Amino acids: CASNRGLRGQETQYF.

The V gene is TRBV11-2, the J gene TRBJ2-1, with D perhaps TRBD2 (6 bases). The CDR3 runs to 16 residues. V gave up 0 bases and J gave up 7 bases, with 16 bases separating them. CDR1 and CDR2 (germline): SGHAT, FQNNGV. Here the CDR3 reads CASSLDGRILRNEQFF. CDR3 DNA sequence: TGTGCCAGCAGCTTAGACGGGAGAATCCTAAGGAATGAGCAGTTCTTC.

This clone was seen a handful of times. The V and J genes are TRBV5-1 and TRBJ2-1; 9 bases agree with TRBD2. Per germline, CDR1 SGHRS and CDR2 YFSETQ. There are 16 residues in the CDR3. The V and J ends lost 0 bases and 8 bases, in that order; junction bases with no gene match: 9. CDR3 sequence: CASSLDGGRALDEQFF. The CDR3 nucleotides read TGCGCCAGCAGCTTGGACGGCGGGAGGGCCTTGGATGAGCAGTTCTTC.

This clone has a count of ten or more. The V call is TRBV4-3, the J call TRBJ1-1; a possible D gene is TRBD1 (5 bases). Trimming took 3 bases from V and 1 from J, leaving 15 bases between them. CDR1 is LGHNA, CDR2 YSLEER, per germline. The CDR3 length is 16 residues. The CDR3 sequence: CASSQSSGAGNTEAFF. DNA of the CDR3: TGCGCCAGCAGCCAGAGTTCCGGGGCAGGGAACACTGAAGCTTTCTTT.

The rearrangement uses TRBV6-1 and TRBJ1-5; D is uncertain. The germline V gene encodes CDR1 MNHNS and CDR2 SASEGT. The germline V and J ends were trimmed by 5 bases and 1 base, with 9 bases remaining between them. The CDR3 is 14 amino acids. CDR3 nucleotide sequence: TGTGCCAGCAGTTCCGGGAACAGCAATCAGCCCCAGCATTTT. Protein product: CASSSGNSNQPQHF.

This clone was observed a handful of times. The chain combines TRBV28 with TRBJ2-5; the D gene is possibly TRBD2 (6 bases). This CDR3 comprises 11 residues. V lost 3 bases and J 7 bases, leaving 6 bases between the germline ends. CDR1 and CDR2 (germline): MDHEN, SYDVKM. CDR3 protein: CASSLGGTQYF. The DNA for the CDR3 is TGTGCCAGCAGTTTGGGGGGGACCCAGTACTTC.

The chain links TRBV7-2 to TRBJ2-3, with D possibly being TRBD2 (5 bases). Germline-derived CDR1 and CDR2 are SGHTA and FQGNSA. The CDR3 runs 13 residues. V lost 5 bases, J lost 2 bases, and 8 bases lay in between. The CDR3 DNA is TGTGCCAGCAGCGAGAGGGACACAGATACGCAGTATTTT. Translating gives CASSERDTDTQYF.

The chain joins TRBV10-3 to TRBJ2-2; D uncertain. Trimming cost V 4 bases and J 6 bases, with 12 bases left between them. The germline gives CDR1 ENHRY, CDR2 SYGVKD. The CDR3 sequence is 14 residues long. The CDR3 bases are TGTGCCATCAGTGCGCAGGTAGATGCCGGGGAGCTGTTTTTT. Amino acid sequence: CAISAQVDAGELFF.

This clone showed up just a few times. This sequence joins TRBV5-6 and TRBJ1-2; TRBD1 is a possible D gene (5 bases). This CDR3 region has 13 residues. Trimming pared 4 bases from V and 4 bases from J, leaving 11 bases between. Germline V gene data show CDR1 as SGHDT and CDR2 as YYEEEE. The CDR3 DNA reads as TGTGCCAGCAGCCCCCGGGACTTCTATGGCTACACCTTC. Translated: CASSPRDFYGYTF.

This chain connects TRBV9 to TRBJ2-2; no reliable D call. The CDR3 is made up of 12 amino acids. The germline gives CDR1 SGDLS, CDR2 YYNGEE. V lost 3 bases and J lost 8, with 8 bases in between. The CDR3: CASSDGQGELFF. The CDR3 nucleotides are TGTGCCAGCAGCGACGGGCAGGGGGAGCTGTTTTTT.